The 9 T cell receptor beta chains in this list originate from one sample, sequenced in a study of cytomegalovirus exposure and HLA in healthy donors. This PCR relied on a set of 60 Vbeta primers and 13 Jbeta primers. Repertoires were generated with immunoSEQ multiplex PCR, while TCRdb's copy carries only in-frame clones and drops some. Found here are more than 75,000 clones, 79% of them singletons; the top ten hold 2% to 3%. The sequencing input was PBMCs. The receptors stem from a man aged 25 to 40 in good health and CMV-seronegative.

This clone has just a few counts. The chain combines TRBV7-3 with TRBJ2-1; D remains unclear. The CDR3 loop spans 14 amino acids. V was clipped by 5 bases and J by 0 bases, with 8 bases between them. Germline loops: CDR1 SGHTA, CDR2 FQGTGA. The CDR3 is CASSPQSSYNEQFF. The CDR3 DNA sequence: TGTGCCAGCAGCCCACAGAGCTCCTACAATGAGCAGTTCTTC.

Here the CDR3 reads CASSWSGTGVPYGYTF. CDR3 coding DNA: TGCGCCAGCAGCTGGTCCGGGACAGGGGTTCCCTATGGCTACACCTTC. The J gene is TRBJ1-2, the V gene TRBV5-1; 10 nucleotides agree with TRBD1. Germline V gene sequence: CDR1 SGHRS, CDR2 YFSETQ. The CDR3 covers 16 residues. Unmatched junction bases numbered 9, after V lost 3 bases and J lost 4 bases.

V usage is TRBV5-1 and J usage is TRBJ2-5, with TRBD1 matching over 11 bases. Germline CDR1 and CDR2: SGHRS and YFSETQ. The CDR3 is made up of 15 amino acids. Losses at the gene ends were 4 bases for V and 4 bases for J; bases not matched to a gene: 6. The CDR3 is CASSVGQGVLETQYF. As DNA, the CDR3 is TGCGCCAGCAGCGTGGGACAGGGGGTTTTAGAGACCCAGTACTTC.

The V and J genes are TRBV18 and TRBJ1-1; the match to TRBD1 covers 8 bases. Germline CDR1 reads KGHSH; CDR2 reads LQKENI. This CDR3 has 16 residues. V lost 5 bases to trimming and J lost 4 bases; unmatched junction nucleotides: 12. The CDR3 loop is CASSKAPGQVGTEAFF. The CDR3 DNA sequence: TGTGCCAGCTCAAAAGCCCCGGGACAGGTCGGCACTGAAGCTTTCTTT. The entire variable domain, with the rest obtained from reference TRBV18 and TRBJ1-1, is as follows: NAGVMQNPRHLVRRRGQEARLRCSPMKGHSHVYWYRQLPEEGLKFMVYLQKENIIDESGMPKERFSAEFPKEGPSILRIQQVVRGDSAAYFCASSKAPGQVGTEAFFGQGTRLTVV.

This CDR3 is CASSQDSSRTGTTYEQYF. The DNA of the CDR3 is TGTGCCAGCAGCCAAGATTCTTCCCGGACAGGGACCACCTACGAGCAGTACTTC. The chain uses TRBV4-2 and TRBJ2-7; TRBD1 matches 8 bases. The CDR3 runs to 18 residues. Germline V gives CDR1 LGHNA, CDR2 YNFKEQ. The ends lost 0 bases at V and 2 bases at J; junction bases unmatched: 12.

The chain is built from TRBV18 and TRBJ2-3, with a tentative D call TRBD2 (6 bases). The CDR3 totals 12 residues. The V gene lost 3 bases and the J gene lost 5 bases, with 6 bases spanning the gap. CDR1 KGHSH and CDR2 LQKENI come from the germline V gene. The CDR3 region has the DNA TGTGCCAGCTCACCGGGGGGAGATACGCAGTATTTT. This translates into CASSPGGDTQYF.

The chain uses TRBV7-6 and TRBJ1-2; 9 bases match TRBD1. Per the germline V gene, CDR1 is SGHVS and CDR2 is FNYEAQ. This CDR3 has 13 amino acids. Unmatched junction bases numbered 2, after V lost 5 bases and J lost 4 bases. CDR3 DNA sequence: TGTGCCAGCAGCCCGGGACAGGGCTATGGCTACACCTTC. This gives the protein CASSPGQGYGYTF.

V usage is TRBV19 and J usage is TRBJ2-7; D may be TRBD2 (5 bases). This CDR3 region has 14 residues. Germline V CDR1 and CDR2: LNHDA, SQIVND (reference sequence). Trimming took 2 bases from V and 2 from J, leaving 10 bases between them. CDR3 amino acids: CASSIKEGAYEQYF. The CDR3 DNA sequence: TGTGCCAGTAGTATAAAAGAGGGAGCCTACGAGCAGTACTTC. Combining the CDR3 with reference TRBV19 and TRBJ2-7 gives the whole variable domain DGGITQSPKYLFRKEGQNVTLSCEQNLNHDAMYWYRQDPGQGLRLIYYSQIVNDFQKGDIAEGYSVSREKKESFPLTVTSAQKNPTAFYLCASSIKEGAYEQYFGPGTRLTVT.

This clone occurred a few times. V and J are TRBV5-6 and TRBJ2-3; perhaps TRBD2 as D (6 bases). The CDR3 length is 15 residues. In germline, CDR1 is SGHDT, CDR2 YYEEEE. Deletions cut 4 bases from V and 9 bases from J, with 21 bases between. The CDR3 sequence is CASSGRDLSQETQYF. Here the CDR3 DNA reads TGTGCCAGCAGCGGACGGGACTTATCCCAGGAAACGCAGTATTTT.